Below, 4 T cell receptor beta chains from the same sample are listed, as sequenced in a study of early T cells in non-severe SARS-CoV-2 infection (TCRdb year 2021). The library was obtained by 5' RACE. Sequenced on a NextSeq 500. The public sequencing data were trimmed at Q25 with fastp and processed into clonotypes with MiXCR by TCRdb, which kept only in-frame beta chains. Each entry is one CDR3 protein sequence, shown with its most common DNA and genes. Recorded for this sample are fewer than 30,000 distinct CDR3 sequences; nearly 4.5% of them occurred a single time. The leading ten clones occupy 5.6% of the sample. Source material: whole blood. The receptor set was obtained from an adult who was a healthcare worker with PCR-confirmed SARS-CoV-2 infection or an uninfected control (not recorded which).

The rearrangement joins TRBV20-1 to TRBJ2-1; D call uncertain. Trimming took 6 bases from V and 3 from J, leaving 18 bases between them. The CDR3 runs to 15 residues. The germline gives CDR1 DFQATT, CDR2 SNEGSKA (reference sequence). The CDR3 loop reads CSAPSFGRYYNEQFF. The CDR3 nucleotides read TGCAGTGCGCCCTCCTTTGGCAGATACTACAATGAGCAGTTCTTC.

This clonotype was counted many times. The chain employs TRBV6-1 and TRBJ2-3; 8 bases align to TRBD2. Germline V lookup: CDR1 MNHNS, CDR2 SASEGT. The CDR3 is made up of 14 amino acids. After removal of 6 bases from V and 1 base from J, the junction contained 3 bases not matched to a gene. As DNA, the CDR3 is TGTGCCAGCAGGGTGACTAGCGGCACAGATACGCAGTATTTT. Amino acid sequence: CASRVTSGTDTQYF.

This clonotype was counted at least ten times. The chain couples TRBV27 to TRBJ2-1, with TRBD2 matching over 9 bases. Trimming cost V 8 bases and J 2 bases; bases outside gene matches: 4. Germline loops: CDR1 MNHEY, CDR2 SMNVEV (reference sequence). The CDR3 totals 14 residues. The DNA of the CDR3 is TGTGCCAGCGAGGGCGGGGGGGCCTACAATGAGCAGTTCTTC. Translated: CASEGGGAYNEQFF.

This clonotype is labeled as medium-sized. This chain links TRBV20-1 with TRBJ2-1, with 8 bases identical to TRBD1. This CDR3 is 16 amino acids long. Germline V gene data show CDR1 as DFQATT and CDR2 as SNEGSKA (reference sequence). V lost 0 bases, J lost 8 bases, and 12 bases stayed unmatched. This CDR3 reads CSARDPRGQGKYEQFF. The CDR3 nucleotides are TGCAGTGCTAGAGATCCTCGCGGACAGGGAAAGTATGAGCAGTTCTTC.